This is a list of T cell receptor beta chains from one sample in a study of shared clonotypes between healthy human individuals. Some clones are missing from TCRdb's copy, which holds only in-frame ones; the method was immunoSEQ multiplex PCR. The sample lists about 2,200,000 clones; about 93% were seen once. Sequenced sample: naive CD8+ T cells from PBMCs. The receptor source for this set is a man aged 18 to 35 in good health. Some clones in this sample may be carry-over from other donors' samples. Each CDR3 is given with its conserved first and last residue. A D gene is named only where the DNA matches it firmly. Not all rows give a size; the values are once, few, many and, for expanded clones, a class.

V gene	J gene	clone size	D gene	CDR3 protein	CDR3 DNA
TRBV5-5	TRBJ2-7	NA	TRBD2	CASSLLWGGQYYEQYF	TGTGCCAGCAGCCTTCTCTGGGGAGGGCAATACTACGAGCAGTACTTC
TRBV7-8	TRBJ2-7	NA	NA	CASSLAGLAYEQYF	TGTGCCAGCAGCTTAGCGGGACTGGCCTACGAGCAGTACTTC
TRBV6-6	TRBJ2-7	NA	NA	CASSSRGRASSYEQYF	TGTGCCAGCAGCTCGCGGGGGCGCGCCTCCTCCTACGAGCAGTACTTC
TRBV7-9	TRBJ2-7	NA	NA	CASSPLPYEQYF	TGTGCCAGCAGCCCGTTACCCTACGAGCAGTACTTC
TRBV19	TRBJ2-2	NA	NA	CASRVPNTGELFF	TGTGCCAGTAGGGTGCCGAACACCGGGGAGCTGTTTTTT
TRBV7-6	TRBJ2-7	NA	TRBD1	CASSSGTGAEQYF	TGTGCCAGCAGCTCTGGCACAGGGGCCGAGCAGTACTTC
TRBV9	TRBJ2-5	NA	TRBD1	CASSARRDSQETQYF	TGTGCCAGCAGCGCACGACGGGACAGCCAAGAGACCCAGTACTTC
TRBV27	TRBJ2-7	NA	TRBD2	CASSLSLAGVDEQYF	TGTGCCAGCAGTTTAAGTCTAGCGGGAGTTGACGAGCAGTACTTC
TRBV29-1	TRBJ1-5	NA	TRBD1	CSVGTGVYNQPQHF	TGCAGCGTCGGGACAGGGGTGTACAATCAGCCCCAGCATTTT
TRBV7-9	TRBJ1-1	NA	TRBD1	CASSSTLPRDRDHTEAFF	TGTGCCAGCAGCTCCACCCTACCCAGGGACAGGGATCACACTGAAGCTTTCTTT
TRBV6-5	TRBJ1-1	NA	NA	CASRSLTGYTEAFF	TGTGCCAGCAGATCATTGACAGGTTACACTGAAGCTTTCTTT
TRBV29-1	TRBJ2-7	NA	NA	CSVGSGSSYEQYF	TGCAGCGTTGGGAGCGGTTCCTCCTACGAGCAGTACTTC
TRBV28	TRBJ1-5	NA	NA	CASSFLQGNQPQHF	TGTGCCAGCAGTTTTCTTCAGGGCAATCAGCCCCAGCATTTT
TRBV2	TRBJ1-2	once	TRBD1	CASSARQGINYGYTF	TGTGCCAGCAGTGCCAGACAGGGGATTAACTATGGCTACACCTTC
TRBV7-2	TRBJ2-1	NA	NA	CASRVVGDNEQFF	TGTGCCAGCAGGGTAGTGGGTGACAATGAGCAGTTCTTC
TRBV6-5	TRBJ2-2	NA	NA	CASSSYRKPELFF	TGTGCCAGCAGTTCGTATAGGAAGCCGGAGCTGTTTTTT
TRBV19	TRBJ1-4	once	NA	CASLGPTLFF	TGTGCCAGTTTGGGCCCAACCCTGTTTTTT
TRBV9	TRBJ1-2	NA	TRBD1	CASSASMTGGGYGYTF	TGTGCCAGCAGCGCCTCCATGACAGGGGGCGGCTATGGCTACACCTTC
TRBV7-9	TRBJ1-4	NA	NA	CASSYNEKLFF	TGTGCCAGCAGCTATAATGAAAAACTGTTTTTT
TRBV15	TRBJ2-1	NA	TRBD1	CATSRYRGAHNEQFF	TGTGCCACCAGCAGATACAGGGGCGCCCACAATGAGCAGTTCTTC
TRBV27	TRBJ1-5	NA	NA	CASSSRVNQPQHF	TGTGCCAGCAGTTCCAGGGTCAATCAGCCCCAGCATTTT
TRBV5-1	TRBJ2-1	NA	TRBD2	CASSLRLAGSSYNEQFF	TGCGCCAGCAGCTTAAGACTAGCGGGAAGCTCCTACAATGAGCAGTTCTTC
TRBV9	TRBJ1-1	once	NA	CASSVRPDTEAFF	TGTGCCAGCAGCGTGAGACCTGACACTGAAGCTTTCTTT
TRBV6-6	TRBJ2-2	NA	NA	CASIKGGFNTGELFF	TGTGCCAGCATCAAAGGGGGGTTCAACACCGGGGAGCTGTTTTTT
TRBV7-3	TRBJ2-1	once	TRBD2	CASSLGVAGDEQFF	TGTGCCAGCAGCTTGGGGGTAGCGGGAGATGAGCAGTTCTTC
TRBV30	TRBJ2-3	NA	TRBD2	CAWSGLAGGRTDTQYF	TGTGCCTGGAGTGGATTAGCGGGAGGCCGCACAGATACGCAGTATTTT
TRBV6-5	TRBJ2-5	NA	NA	CASSYSRHNQETQYF	TGTGCCAGCAGTTACTCTCGACACAACCAAGAGACCCAGTACTTC
TRBV7-8	TRBJ2-5	NA	NA	CASSLVLSAAGETQYF	TGTGCCAGCAGCTTAGTTTTGTCGGCGGCGGGGGAGACCCAGTACTTC
TRBV9	TRBJ2-3	once	TRBD2	CASSETSGSLNEDTQYF	TGTGCCAGCAGCGAGACTAGCGGGAGTTTAAATGAGGATACGCAGTATTTT
TRBV4-3	TRBJ2-7	NA	NA	CASSQAHGSEQYF	TGCGCCAGCAGCCAAGCCCATGGGAGCGAGCAGTACTTC
TRBV9	TRBJ2-3	NA	NA	CASSEDSGGSTDTQYF	TGTGCCAGCAGCGAGGATAGCGGAGGGAGCACAGATACGCAGTATTTT
TRBV9	TRBJ2-1	NA	TRBD1	CASQGAYNEQFF	TGTGCCAGCCAGGGGGCCTACAATGAGCAGTTCTTC
TRBV11-2	TRBJ2-7	NA	NA	CASSLRLTDLYEQYF	TGTGCCAGCAGCTTGAGGTTAACAGACCTCTACGAGCAGTACTTC
TRBV30	TRBJ1-1	few	NA	CAWSVFGRNAEAFF	TGTGCCTGGAGTGTATTTGGCCGGAACGCTGAAGCTTTCTTT
TRBV4-1	TRBJ2-4	NA	TRBD1	CASSWTGKNIQYF	TGCGCCAGCAGTTGGACAGGGAAAAACATTCAGTACTTC
TRBV4-3	TRBJ1-2	NA	NA	CASSQIGQGFGYTF	TGCGCCAGCAGCCAGATCGGGCAGGGGTTTGGCTACACCTTC
TRBV2	TRBJ2-7	NA	NA	CASSEGTVSSYEQYF	TGTGCCAGCAGTGAAGGGACAGTAAGCTCCTACGAGCAGTACTTC
TRBV27	TRBJ2-7	NA	NA	CASSFLPDGRGEQYF	TGTGCCAGCAGTTTCCTTCCCGACGGTAGGGGGGAGCAGTACTTC
TRBV18	TRBJ2-7	NA	TRBD1	CASSPGQGSHEQYF	TGTGCCAGCTCACCGGGACAGGGGTCCCACGAGCAGTACTTC
TRBV7-8	TRBJ2-3	NA	TRBD2	CASSLVSGRGDTQYF	TGTGCCAGCAGCTTAGTTTCCGGGAGGGGAGATACGCAGTATTTT
TRBV28	TRBJ2-7	NA	NA	CASSLPRQVSEQYF	TGTGCCAGCAGTTTACCACGACAAGTAAGCGAGCAGTACTTC
TRBV29-1	TRBJ1-1	NA	TRBD1	CSVEPGGKPEAFF	TGCAGCGTTGAGCCAGGGGGGAAACCTGAAGCTTTCTTT
TRBV27	TRBJ2-1	NA	NA	CASSLELTTSSYNEQFF	TGTGCCAGCAGTTTGGAACTAACCACGAGCTCCTACAATGAGCAGTTCTTC
TRBV7-9	TRBJ2-1	NA	TRBD2	CASTGPASGMWEQFF	TGTGCCAGCACCGGCCCCGCTAGCGGGATGTGGGAGCAGTTCTTC
TRBV6-1	TRBJ2-7	NA	TRBD2	CASSEGLAGFYEQYF	TGTGCCAGCAGTGAAGGACTAGCAGGATTTTACGAGCAGTACTTC
TRBV6-5	TRBJ2-1	NA	TRBD2	CASSYSQREGYNEQFF	TGTGCCAGCAGTTATTCCCAGCGGGAGGGGTACAATGAGCAGTTCTTC
TRBV4-1	TRBJ2-2	NA	NA	CASSGGSGELFF	TGCGCCAGCAGCGGGGGGTCCGGGGAGCTGTTTTTT
TRBV7-9	TRBJ2-3	NA	NA	CASSPSPMGSLGDTQYF	TGTGCCAGCAGCCCATCTCCCATGGGGTCTCTCGGAGATACGCAGTATTTT
TRBV9	TRBJ2-3	NA	NA	CASSVVDSTDTQYF	TGTGCCAGCAGCGTAGTGGACAGCACAGATACGCAGTATTTT
TRBV19	TRBJ2-1	few	NA	CASSIGPSSYNEQFF	TGTGCCAGTAGTATAGGGCCGAGCTCCTACAATGAGCAGTTCTTC
TRBV14	TRBJ2-1	NA	NA	CASSRGTYNEQFF	TGTGCCAGCAGCCGGGGCACCTACAATGAGCAGTTCTTC
TRBV28	TRBJ2-2	NA	TRBD1	CASSPDRGRRMRELFF	TGTGCCAGCAGTCCCGACAGGGGGCGAAGAATGAGGGAGCTGTTTTTT
TRBV29-1	TRBJ2-7	NA	NA	CSVEGIGGLHEQYF	TGCAGCGTTGAAGGCATCGGGGGTCTCCACGAGCAGTACTTC
TRBV4-3	TRBJ2-7	NA	TRBD2	CASSPGTSYIEQYF	TGCGCCAGCAGCCCCGGGACTAGTTATATCGAGCAGTACTTC
TRBV4-2	TRBJ1-1	NA	TRBD1	CASSQDLVGRGTAEAFF	TGTGCCAGCAGCCAAGATCTTGTCGGCAGGGGGACTGCTGAAGCTTTCTTT
TRBV5-1	TRBJ2-1	NA	TRBD2	CASSFNGTSLERTYNEQFF	TGCGCCAGCAGCTTTAATGGGACTAGCTTAGAGAGGACCTACAATGAGCAGTTCTTC
TRBV7-9	TRBJ2-3	NA	NA	CASSLGGDTDTQYF	TGTGCCAGCAGCTTAGGAGGGGACACAGATACGCAGTATTTT
TRBV29-1	TRBJ2-6	NA	TRBD1	CSAWTGTLTF	TGCAGCGCTTGGACAGGGACCCTGACTTTC
TRBV6-6	TRBJ2-5	NA	NA	CASSYPGQSETQYF	TGTGCCAGCAGTTACCCGGGGCAGTCTGAGACCCAGTACTTC
TRBV7-6	TRBJ1-2	NA	NA	CASSSSGEKRLNGYTF	TGTGCCAGCAGCTCAAGTGGGGAGAAAAGGCTCAATGGCTACACCTTC